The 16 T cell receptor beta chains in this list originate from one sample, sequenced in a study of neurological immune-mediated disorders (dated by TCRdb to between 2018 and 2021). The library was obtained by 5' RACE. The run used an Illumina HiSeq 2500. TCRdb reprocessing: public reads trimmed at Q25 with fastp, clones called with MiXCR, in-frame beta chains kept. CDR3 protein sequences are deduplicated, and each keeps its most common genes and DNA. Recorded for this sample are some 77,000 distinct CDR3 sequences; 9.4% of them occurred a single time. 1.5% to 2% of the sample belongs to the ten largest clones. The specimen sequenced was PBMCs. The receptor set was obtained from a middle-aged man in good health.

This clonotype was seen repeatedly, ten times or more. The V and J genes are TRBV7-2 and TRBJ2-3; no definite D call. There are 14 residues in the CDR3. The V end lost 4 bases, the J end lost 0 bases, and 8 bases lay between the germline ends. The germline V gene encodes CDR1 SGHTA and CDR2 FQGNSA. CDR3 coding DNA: TGTGCCAGCAGCTCACGACTCAGCACAGATACGCAGTATTTT. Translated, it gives CASSSRLSTDTQYF.

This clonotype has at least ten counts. The CDR3, as DNA: TGTGCCAGCAGTCCCCCTACGACAGGACCCTACGAGCAGTACTTC. Protein sequence: CASSPPTTGPYEQYF. The chain carries TRBV12-3 or TRBV12-4 and TRBJ2-7; a possible D gene is TRBD1 (6 bases). V shed 5 bases and J shed 2 bases, with 16 bases lying between them. There are 15 residues in the CDR3.

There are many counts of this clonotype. CDR3 sequence reads: CASRRQGIETQYF. The CDR3 DNA follows: TGTGCCAGCAGGAGACAGGGGATCGAGACCCAGTACTTC. The gene calls are TRBV12-3 or TRBV12-4 and TRBJ2-5; TRBD1 matches at 8 bases. The CDR3 consists of 13 residues. The trim removed 6 bases at V and 5 bases at J, leaving 5 bases unmatched.

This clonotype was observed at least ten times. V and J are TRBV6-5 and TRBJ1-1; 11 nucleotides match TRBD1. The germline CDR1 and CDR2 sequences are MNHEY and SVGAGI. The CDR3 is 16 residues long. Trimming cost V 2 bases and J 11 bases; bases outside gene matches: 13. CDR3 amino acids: CASSYGAGQGAGSAFF. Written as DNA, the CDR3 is TGTGCCAGCAGTTACGGCGCTGGACAGGGGGCAGGATCGGCTTTCTTT.

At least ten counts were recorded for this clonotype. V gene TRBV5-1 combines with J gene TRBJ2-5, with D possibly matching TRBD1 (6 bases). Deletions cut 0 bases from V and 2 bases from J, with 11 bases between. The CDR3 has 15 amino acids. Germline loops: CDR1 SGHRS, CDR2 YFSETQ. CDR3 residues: CASSLDRAAQETQYF. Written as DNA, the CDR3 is TGCGCCAGCAGCTTGGACAGGGCAGCACAAGAGACCCAGTACTTC.

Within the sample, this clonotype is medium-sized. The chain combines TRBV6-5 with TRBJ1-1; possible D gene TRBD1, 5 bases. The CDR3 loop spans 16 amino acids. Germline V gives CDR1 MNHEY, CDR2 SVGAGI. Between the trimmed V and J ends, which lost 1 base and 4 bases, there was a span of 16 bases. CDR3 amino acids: CASSYWWRGGRTEAFF. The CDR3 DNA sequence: TGTGCCAGCAGTTACTGGTGGAGGGGAGGACGCACTGAAGCTTTCTTT.

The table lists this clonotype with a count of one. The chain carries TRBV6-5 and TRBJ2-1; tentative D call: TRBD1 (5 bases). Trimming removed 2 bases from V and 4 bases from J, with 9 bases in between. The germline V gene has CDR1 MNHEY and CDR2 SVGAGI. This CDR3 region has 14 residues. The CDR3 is CASSYGRAYNEQFF. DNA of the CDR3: TGTGCCAGCAGTTACGGCAGGGCTTACAATGAGCAGTTCTTC.

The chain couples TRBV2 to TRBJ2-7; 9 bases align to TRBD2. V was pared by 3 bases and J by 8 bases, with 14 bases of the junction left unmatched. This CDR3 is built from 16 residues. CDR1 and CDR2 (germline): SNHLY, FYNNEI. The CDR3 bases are TGTGCCAGCAGTGAGGTGGGGCTAGCGGGACTCCTACAGCAGTACTTC. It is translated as CASSEVGLAGLLQQYF.

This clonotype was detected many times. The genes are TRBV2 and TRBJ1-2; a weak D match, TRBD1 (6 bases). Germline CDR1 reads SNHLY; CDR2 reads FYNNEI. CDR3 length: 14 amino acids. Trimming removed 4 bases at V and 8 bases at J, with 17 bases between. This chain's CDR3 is CASSGSLRQEGYTF. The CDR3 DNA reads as TGTGCCAGCAGTGGATCCCTTAGACAGGAAGGCTACACCTTC.

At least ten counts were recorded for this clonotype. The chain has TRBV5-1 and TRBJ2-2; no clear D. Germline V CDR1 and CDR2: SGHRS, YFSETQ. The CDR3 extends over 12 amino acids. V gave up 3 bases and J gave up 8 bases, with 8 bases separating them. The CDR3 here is CASSWQTGELFF. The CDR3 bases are TGCGCCAGCAGCTGGCAGACTGGGGAGCTGTTTTTT.

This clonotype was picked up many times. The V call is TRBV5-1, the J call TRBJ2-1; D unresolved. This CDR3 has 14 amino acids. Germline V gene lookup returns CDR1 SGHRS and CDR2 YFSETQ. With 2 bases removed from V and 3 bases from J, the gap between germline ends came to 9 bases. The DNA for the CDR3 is TGCGCCAGCAGCTTAGGAGCAGACTACAATGAGCAGTTCTTC. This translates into CASSLGADYNEQFF.

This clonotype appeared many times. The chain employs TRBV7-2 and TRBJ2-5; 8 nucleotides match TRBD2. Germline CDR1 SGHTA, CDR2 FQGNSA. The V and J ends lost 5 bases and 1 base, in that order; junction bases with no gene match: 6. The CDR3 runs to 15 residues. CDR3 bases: TGTGCCAGCAGCCCCCGGGAGGGGCGCCAAGAGACCCAGTACTTC. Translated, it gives CASSPREGRQETQYF.

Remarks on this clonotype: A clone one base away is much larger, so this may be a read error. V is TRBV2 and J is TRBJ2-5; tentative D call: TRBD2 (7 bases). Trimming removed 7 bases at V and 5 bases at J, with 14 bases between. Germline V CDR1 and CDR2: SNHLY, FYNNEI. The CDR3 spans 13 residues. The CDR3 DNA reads TGTGCCAGCAAGGGGGGGTGCGGGGAGACCCAGTACTTC. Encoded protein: CASKGGCGETQYF.

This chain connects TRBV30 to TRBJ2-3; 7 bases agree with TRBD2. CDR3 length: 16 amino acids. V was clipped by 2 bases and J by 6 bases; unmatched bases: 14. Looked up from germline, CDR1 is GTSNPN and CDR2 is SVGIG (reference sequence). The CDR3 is CAWSLGGSVLSDTQYF. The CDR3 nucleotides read TGTGCCTGGAGTTTAGGCGGGAGTGTGTTATCCGATACGCAGTATTTT.

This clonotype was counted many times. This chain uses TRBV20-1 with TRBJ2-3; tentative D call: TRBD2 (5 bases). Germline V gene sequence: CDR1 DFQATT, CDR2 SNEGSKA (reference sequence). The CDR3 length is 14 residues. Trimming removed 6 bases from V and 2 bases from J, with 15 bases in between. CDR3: CSAPASGFTDTQYF. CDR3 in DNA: TGCAGTGCCCCCGCCTCGGGATTCACAGATACGCAGTATTTT.

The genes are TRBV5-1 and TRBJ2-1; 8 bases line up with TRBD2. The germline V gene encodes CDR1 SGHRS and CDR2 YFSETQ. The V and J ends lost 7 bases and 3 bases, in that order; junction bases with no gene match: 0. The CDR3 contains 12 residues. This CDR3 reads CASRGGYNEQFF. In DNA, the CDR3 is TGCGCCAGCCGGGGGGGCTACAATGAGCAGTTCTTC.